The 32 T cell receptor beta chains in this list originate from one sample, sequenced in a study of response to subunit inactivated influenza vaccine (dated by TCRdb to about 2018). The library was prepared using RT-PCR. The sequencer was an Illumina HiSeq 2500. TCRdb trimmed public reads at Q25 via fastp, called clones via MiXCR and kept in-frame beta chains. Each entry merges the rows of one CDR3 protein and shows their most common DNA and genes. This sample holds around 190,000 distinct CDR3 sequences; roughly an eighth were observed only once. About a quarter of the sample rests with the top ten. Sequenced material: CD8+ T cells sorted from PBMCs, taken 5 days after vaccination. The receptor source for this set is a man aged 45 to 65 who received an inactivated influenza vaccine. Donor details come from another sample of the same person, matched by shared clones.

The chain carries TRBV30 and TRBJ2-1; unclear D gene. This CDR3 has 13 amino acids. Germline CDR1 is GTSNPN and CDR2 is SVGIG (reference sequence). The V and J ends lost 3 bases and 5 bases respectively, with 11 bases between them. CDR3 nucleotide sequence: TGTGCCTGGAGCCCTAATCCGAACAATGAGCAGTTCTTC. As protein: CAWSPNPNNEQFF.

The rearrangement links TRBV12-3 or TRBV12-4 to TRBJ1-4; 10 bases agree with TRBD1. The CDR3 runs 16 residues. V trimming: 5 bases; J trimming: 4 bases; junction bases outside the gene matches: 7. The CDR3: CASSHGQGGINEKLFF. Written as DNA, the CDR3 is TGTGCCAGCAGTCACGGACAGGGGGGTATTAATGAAAAACTGTTTTTT.

The CDR3 DNA follows: TGTGCCAGCAGTTACCCAGCCAGAGCCGTCGGGGAGCTGTTTTTT. As protein: CASSYPARAVGELFF. This rearrangement joins TRBV6-2 or TRBV6-3 to TRBJ2-2; D not certain. V was pared by 2 bases and J by 7 bases, with 14 bases between. The germline gives CDR1 MNHEY, CDR2 SVGEGT. This CDR3 region has 15 residues.

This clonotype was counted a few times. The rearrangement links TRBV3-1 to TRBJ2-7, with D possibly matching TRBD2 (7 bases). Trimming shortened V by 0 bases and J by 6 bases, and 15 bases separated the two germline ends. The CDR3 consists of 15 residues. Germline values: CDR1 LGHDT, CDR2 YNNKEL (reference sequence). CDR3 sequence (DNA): TGTGCCAGCAGCCAAGATTTCCGGGGGGCGTCCGAGCAGTACTTC. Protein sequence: CASSQDFRGASEQYF.

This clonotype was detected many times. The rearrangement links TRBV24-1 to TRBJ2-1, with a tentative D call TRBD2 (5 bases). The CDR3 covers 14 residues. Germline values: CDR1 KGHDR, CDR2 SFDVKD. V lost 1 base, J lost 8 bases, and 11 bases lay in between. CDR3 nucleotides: TGTGCCACCAGTGATTTAACTAGTAACCATGAGCAGTTCTTC. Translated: CATSDLTSNHEQFF.

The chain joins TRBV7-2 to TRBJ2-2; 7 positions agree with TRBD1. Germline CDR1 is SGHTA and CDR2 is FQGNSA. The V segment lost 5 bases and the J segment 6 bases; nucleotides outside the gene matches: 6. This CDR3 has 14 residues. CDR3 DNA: TGTGCCAGCAGCCCCCAGGGGGACCCCGGGGAGCTGTTTTTT. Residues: CASSPQGDPGELFF.

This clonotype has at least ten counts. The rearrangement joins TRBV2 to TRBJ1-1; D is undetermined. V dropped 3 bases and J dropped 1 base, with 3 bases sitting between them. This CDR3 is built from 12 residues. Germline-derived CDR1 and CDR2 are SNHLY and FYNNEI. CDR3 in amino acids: CASSDWNTEAFF. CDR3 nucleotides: TGTGCCAGCAGTGATTGGAACACTGAAGCTTTCTTT.

CDR3 bases: TGTGCCAGCAGTTTACAGGGCCCAGCTACGCAGTATTTT. Its translation: CASSLQGPATQYF. The chain recombines TRBV28 with TRBJ2-3, with D possibly TRBD1 on 5 matching bases. Trimming removed 2 bases at V and 8 bases at J, with 11 bases between. CDR1 is MDHEN and CDR2 is SYDVKM in the germline V gene. The CDR3 totals 13 residues.

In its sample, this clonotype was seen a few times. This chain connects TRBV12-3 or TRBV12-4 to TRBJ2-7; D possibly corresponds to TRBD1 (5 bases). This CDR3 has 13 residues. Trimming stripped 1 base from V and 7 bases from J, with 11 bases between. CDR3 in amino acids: CASSLGTLWEQYF. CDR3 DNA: TGTGCCAGCAGTTTAGGGACACTTTGGGAGCAGTACTTC.

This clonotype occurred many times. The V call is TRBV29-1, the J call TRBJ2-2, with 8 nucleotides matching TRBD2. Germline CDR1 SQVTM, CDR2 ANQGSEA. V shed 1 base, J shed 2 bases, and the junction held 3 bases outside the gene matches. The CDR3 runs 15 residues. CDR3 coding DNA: TGCAGCGTTGAAGGGCTAGCGGGCAACACCGGGGAGCTGTTTTTT. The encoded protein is CSVEGLAGNTGELFF.

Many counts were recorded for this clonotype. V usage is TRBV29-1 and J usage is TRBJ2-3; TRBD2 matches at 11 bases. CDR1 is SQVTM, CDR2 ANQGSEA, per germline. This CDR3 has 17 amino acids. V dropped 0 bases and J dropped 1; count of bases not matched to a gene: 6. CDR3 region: CSVEELAGVDRTDTQYF. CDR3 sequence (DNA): TGCAGCGTTGAAGAACTAGCGGGAGTAGATCGCACAGATACGCAGTATTTT.

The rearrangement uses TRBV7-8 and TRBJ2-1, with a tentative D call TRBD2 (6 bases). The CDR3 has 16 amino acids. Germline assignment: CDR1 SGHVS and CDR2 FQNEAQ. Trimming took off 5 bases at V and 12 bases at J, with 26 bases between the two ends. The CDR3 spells CASSDRDSRALLGQFF. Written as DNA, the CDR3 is TGTGCCAGCAGCGACCGGGACTCCAGGGCACTACTTGGGCAGTTCTTC.

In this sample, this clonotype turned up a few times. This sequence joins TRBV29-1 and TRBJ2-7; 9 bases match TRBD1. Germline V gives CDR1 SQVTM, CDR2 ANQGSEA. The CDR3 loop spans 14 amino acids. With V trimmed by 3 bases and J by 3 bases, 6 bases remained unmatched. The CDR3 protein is CSVDTGTGYYEQYF. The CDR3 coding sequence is TGCAGCGTTGACACCGGGACAGGGTACTACGAGCAGTACTTC.

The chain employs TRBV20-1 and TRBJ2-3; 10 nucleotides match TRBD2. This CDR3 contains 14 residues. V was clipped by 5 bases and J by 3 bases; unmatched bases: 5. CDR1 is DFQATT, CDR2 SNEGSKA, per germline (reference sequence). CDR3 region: CSAPGLARTDTQYF. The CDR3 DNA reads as TGCAGTGCTCCGGGACTAGCGAGAACAGATACGCAGTATTTT.

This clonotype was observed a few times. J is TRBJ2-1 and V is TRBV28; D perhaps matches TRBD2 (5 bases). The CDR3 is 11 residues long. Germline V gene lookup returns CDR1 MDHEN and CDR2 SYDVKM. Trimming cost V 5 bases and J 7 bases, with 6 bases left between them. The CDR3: CASSRRNEQFF. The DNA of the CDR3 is TGTGCCAGCAGTAGGAGGAATGAGCAGTTCTTC.

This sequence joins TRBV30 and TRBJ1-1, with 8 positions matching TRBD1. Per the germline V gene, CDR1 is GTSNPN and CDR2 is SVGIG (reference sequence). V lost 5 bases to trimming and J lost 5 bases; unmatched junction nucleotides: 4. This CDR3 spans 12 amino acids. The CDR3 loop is CAWGQGSTEAFF. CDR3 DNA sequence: TGTGCCTGGGGACAGGGAAGTACTGAAGCTTTCTTT. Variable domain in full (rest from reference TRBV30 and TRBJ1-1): SQTIHQWPATLVQPVGSPLSLECTVEGTSNPNLYWYRQAAGRGLQLLFYSVGIGQISSEVPQNLSASRPQDRQFILSSKKLLLSDSGFYLCAWGQGSTEAFFGQGTRLTVV.

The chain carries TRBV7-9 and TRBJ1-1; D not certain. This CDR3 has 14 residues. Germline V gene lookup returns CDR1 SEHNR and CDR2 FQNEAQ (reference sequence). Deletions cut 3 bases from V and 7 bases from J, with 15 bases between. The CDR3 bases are TGTGCCAGCAGCTTGATGAAGGGAGGAGGTGAAGCTTTCTTT. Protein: CASSLMKGGGEAFF.

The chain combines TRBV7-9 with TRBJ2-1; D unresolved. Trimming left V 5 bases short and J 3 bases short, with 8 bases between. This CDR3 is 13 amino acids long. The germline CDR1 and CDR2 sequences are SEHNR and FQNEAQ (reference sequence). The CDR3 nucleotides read TGTGCCAGCAGCGAACCGGGCTACAATGAGCAGTTCTTC. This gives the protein CASSEPGYNEQFF.

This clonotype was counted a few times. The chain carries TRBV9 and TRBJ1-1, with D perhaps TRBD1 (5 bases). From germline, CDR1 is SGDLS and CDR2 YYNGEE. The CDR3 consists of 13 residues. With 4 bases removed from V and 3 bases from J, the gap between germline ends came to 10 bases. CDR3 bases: TGTGCCAGCAGCAGTGGGGGGGACACTGAAGCTTTCTTT. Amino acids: CASSSGGDTEAFF.

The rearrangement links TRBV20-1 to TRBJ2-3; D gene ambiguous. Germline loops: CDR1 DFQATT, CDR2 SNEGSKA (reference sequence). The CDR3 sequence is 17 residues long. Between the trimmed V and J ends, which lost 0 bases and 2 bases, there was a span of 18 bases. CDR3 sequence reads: CSARDNAGTLFTDTQYF. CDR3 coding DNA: TGCAGTGCTAGAGATAACGCCGGAACCTTATTCACAGATACGCAGTATTTT.

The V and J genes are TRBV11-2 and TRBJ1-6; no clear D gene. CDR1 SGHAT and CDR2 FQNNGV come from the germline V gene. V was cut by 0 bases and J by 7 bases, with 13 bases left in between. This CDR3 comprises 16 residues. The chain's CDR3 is CASSLDRWGYNSPLHF. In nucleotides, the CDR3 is TGTGCCAGCAGCTTAGATCGGTGGGGATACAATTCACCCCTCCACTTT.

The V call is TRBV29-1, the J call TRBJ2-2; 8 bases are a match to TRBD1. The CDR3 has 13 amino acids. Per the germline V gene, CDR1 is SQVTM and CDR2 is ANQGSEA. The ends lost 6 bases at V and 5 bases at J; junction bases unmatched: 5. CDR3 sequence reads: CSVDYRGTGELFF. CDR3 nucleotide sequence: TGCAGCGTCGACTACAGGGGGACCGGGGAGCTGTTTTTT.

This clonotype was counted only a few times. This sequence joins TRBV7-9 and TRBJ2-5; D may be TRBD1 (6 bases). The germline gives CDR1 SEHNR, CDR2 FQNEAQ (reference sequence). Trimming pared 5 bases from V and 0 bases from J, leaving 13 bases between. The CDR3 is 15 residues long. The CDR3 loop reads CASSQKGQNQETQYF. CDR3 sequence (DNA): TGTGCCAGCAGCCAAAAGGGACAAAACCAAGAGACCCAGTACTTC.

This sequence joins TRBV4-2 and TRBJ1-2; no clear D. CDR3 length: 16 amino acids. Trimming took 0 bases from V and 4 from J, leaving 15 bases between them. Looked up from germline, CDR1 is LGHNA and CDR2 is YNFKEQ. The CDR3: CASSQDLSKPGYGYTF. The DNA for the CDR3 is TGTGCCAGCAGCCAAGATTTGAGCAAACCAGGCTATGGCTACACCTTC.

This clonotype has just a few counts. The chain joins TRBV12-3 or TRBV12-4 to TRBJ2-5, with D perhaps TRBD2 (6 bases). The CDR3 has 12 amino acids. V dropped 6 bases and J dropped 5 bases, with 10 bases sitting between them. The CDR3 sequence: CASRTGGETQYF. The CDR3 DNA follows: TGTGCCAGCAGGACTGGAGGGGAGACCCAGTACTTC.

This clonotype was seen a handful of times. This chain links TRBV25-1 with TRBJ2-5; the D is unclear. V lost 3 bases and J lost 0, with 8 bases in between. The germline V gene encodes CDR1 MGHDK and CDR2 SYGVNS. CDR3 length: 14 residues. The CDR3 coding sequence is TGTGCCAGCAGTGAGCCAGCGTACCAAGAGACCCAGTACTTC. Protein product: CASSEPAYQETQYF. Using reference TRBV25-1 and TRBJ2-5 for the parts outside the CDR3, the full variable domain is EADIYQTPRYLVIGTGKKITLECSQTMGHDKMYWYQQDPGMELHLIHYSYGVNSTEKGDLSSESTVSRIRTEHFPLTLESARPSHTSQYLCASSEPAYQETQYFGPGTRLLVL.

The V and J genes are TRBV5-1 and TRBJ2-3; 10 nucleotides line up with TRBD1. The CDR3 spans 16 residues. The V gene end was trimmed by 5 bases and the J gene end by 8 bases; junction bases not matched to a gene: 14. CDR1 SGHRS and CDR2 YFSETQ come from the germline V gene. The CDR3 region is CASSLSGTGESGTQYF. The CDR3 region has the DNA TGCGCCAGCAGTTTGAGCGGGACAGGGGAATCCGGTACGCAGTATTTT.

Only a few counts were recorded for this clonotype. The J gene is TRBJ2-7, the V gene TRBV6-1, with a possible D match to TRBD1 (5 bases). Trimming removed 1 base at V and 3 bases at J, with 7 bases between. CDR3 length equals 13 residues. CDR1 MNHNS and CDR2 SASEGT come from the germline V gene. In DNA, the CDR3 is TGTGCCAGCAGTGAAGAGGGGTTCTACGAGCAGTACTTC. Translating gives CASSEEGFYEQYF.

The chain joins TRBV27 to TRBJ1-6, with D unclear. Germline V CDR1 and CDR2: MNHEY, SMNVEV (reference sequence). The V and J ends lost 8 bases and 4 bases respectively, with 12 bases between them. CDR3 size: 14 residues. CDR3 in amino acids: CASATGGYNSPLHF. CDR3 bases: TGTGCCAGCGCGACCGGCGGATATAATTCACCCCTCCACTTT.

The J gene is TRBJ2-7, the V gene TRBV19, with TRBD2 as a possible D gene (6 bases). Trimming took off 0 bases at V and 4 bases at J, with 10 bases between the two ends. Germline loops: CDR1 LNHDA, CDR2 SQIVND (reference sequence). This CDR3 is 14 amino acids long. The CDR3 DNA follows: TGTGCCAGTAGTATAGATTGGAGCGGGTACGAGCAGTACTTC. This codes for CASSIDWSGYEQYF.

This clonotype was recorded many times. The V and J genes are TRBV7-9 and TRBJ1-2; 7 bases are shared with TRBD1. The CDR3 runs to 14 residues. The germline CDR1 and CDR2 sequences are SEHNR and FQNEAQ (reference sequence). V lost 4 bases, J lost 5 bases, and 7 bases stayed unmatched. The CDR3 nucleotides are TGTGCCAGCAGCTCTTCCGGGACAGATTATGGCTACACCTTC. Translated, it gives CASSSSGTDYGYTF.

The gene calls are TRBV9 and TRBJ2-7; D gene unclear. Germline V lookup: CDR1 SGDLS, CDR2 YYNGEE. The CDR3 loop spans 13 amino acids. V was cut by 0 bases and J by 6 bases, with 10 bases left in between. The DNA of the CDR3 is TGTGCCAGCAGCGTAGTACAGTGGGGCGAGCAGTACTTC. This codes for CASSVVQWGEQYF. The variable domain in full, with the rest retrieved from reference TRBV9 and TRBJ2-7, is DSGVTQTPKHLITATGQRVTLRCSPRSGDLSVYWYQQSLDQGLQFLIQYYNGEERAKGNILERFSAQQFPDLHSELNLSSLELGDSALYFCASSVVQWGEQYFGPGTRLTVT.